The rows below give T cell receptor beta chains drawn from one sample of a study of vaccination and CD4 T cells after COVID-19. TCRdb itself ran the PCR reads through MiXCR, one entry per CDR3 protein. The table records some 11,000 distinct CDR3 sequences, more than 25% of them present only once. Antigens for these TCRs are unknown. The sequenced material came from cultured CD4+ T cells from blood. The receptor set was obtained from a human donor with COVID-19. Each CDR3 is given with its conserved first and last residue. A D gene is named only where the DNA matches it firmly. Clone size is not always given. Where it is, it says once, few, many or a class for expanded clones.

TRBV12-3/TRBV12-4	.	.	TRBJ1-4	CASTLRPGEEKLFF	TGTGCCAGCACCCTACGGCCCGGAGAAGAAAAACTGTTTTTT
TRBV18	.	.	TRBJ2-3	CASSPRAGGTDTQYF	TGTGCCAGCTCACCTAGGGCAGGGGGCACAGATACGCAGTATTTT
TRBV19	.	.	TRBJ1-4	CASSIGEKLFF	TGTGCCAGTAGTATTGGCGAAAAACTGTTTTTT
TRBV7-9	.	.	TRBJ1-2	CASRLEGGYTF	TGCGCCAGCAGACTCGAGGGGGGCTACACCTTC
TRBV5-5	.	.	TRBJ1-5	CASTLGLGGNQPQHF	TGTGCCAGCACCCTTGGCTTAGGTGGCAATCAGCCCCAGCATTTT
TRBV28	.	.	TRBJ1-6	CASRNPLAGISYNSPLHF	TGTGCCAGCAGAAACCCCCTGGCGGGGATCTCCTATAATTCACCCCTCCACTTT
TRBV12-3/TRBV12-4	TRBD1	few	TRBJ1-1	CASTQGAEAFF	TGTGCCAGCACCCAGGGGGCTGAAGCTTTCTTT
TRBV20-1	.	.	TRBJ1-2	CSAVVATRGYTF	TGCAGTGCCGTGGTAGCAACGAGGGGCTACACCTTC
TRBV28	TRBD1	.	TRBJ1-1	CASSRTGTMNTEAFF	TGTGCCAGCAGTCGGACAGGAACTATGAACACTGAAGCTTTCTTT
TRBV19	.	.	TRBJ2-7	CASSMKAPPSYEQYF	TGTGCCAGTAGTATGAAAGCACCCCCCTCCTACGAGCAGTACTTC
TRBV7-2	TRBD1	few	TRBJ1-2	CASSFILDRGKGGRGYTF	TGTGCCAGCAGCTTTATTCTGGACAGGGGGAAAGGGGGGCGGGGCTACACCTTC
TRBV4-1	.	.	TRBJ2-3	CASKSSGGRTDTQYF	TGCGCCAGCAAATCCTCCGGGGGCCGCACAGATACGCAGTATTTT
TRBV7-9	.	few	TRBJ2-7	CASSLGAHYEQYF	TGTGCCAGCAGCTTAGGTGCACACTACGAGCAGTACTTC
TRBV6-1	TRBD1	few	TRBJ1-2	CASSDGGTDYGYTF	TGTGCCAGCAGCGACGGCGGGACAGACTATGGCTACACCTTC
TRBV6-4	.	.	TRBJ1-5	CASSDPRENSNQPQHF	TGTGCCAGCAGTGACCCCCGGGAAAATAGCAATCAGCCCCAGCATTTT
TRBV20-1	.	medium-sized	TRBJ1-5	CSARDAGFINQPQHF	TGCAGTGCTAGAGATGCCGGGTTTATCAATCAGCCCCAGCATTTT
TRBV5-1	TRBD1	.	TRBJ1-6	CASSFDEGANSPLHF	TGCGCCAGCAGCTTTGATGAGGGGGCCAATTCACCCCTCCACTTT
TRBV28	TRBD1	.	TRBJ2-5	CASSLELRDRIRETQYF	TGTGCCAGCAGTTTAGAACTCCGGGACAGGATACGGGAGACCCAGTACTTC
TRBV19	.	few	TRBJ1-5	CASLKGANGQGQPQHF	TGTGCCAGTCTTAAGGGAGCGAACGGGCAAGGTCAGCCCCAGCATTTT
TRBV24-1	TRBD2	few	TRBJ2-1	CATSDQKRGAVSYNEQFF	TGTGCCACCAGTGACCAGAAGCGGGGGGCGGTCTCCTACAATGAGCAGTTCTTC
TRBV5-1	.	.	TRBJ1-5	CASSSDGGGQPQHF	TGCGCCAGCAGCTCGGACGGGGGCGGTCAGCCCCAGCATTTT
TRBV18	TRBD2	.	TRBJ2-2	CASSPSSGTTGELFF	TGTGCCAGCTCACCATCTAGCGGGACAACCGGGGAGCTGTTTTTT
TRBV11-3	.	few	TRBJ2-7	CASSLELNVYEQYF	TGTGCCAGCAGCTTAGAGCTCAACGTCTACGAGCAGTACTTC
TRBV4-3	TRBD1	.	TRBJ1-2	CASSQVSQGKNGYTF	TGCGCCAGCAGCCAAGTGTCACAGGGGAAGAATGGCTACACCTTC
TRBV15	.	.	TRBJ1-1	CATSRDKADTEAFF	TGTGCCACCAGCAGGGACAAAGCGGACACTGAAGCTTTCTTT
TRBV24-1	TRBD1	.	TRBJ1-4	CATQTGREKLFF	TGTGCCACCCAGACAGGGAGGGAAAAACTGTTTTTT
TRBV7-3	.	.	TRBJ2-3	CASSRGGGDTDTQYF	TGTGCCAGCAGTCGTGGAGGGGGGGACACAGATACGCAGTATTTT
TRBV20-1	TRBD1	few	TRBJ2-2	CSARDPGTAITGELFF	TGCAGTGCTAGAGACCCCGGGACAGCAATCACCGGGGAGCTGTTTTTT
TRBV2	.	.	TRBJ1-1	CASSEAGTGRAFF	TGTGCCAGCAGTGAAGCGGGGACGGGAAGAGCTTTCTTT
TRBV27	TRBD2	.	TRBJ2-7	CASRYQERGYEQYF	TGTGCCAGCAGATATCAGGAGCGGGGCTACGAGCAGTACTTC
TRBV12-3/TRBV12-4	TRBD1	.	TRBJ2-3	CASSLEGTDTDTQYF	TGTGCCAGCAGTTTAGAAGGGACAGACACAGATACGCAGTATTTT
TRBV7-2	.	.	TRBJ1-5	CASSLESSVNQPQHF	TGTGCCAGCAGCTTAGAATCAAGTGTAAATCAGCCCCAGCATTTT
TRBV6-1	TRBD2	few	TRBJ2-2	CASSERLAPTGELFF	TGTGCCAGCAGTGAAAGACTAGCCCCGACCGGGGAGCTGTTTTTT
TRBV6-5	TRBD1	.	TRBJ1-3	CASSYSTGGSGNTIYF	TGTGCCAGCAGTTACTCGACAGGGGGCTCTGGAAACACCATATATTTT
TRBV29-1	.	.	TRBJ1-1	CSVCRDRNTEAFF	TGCAGCGTTTGTCGCGACAGGAACACTGAAGCTTTCTTT
TRBV2	TRBD1	.	TRBJ1-2	CASSGTAVYGYTF	TGTGCCAGCAGCGGGACAGCCGTTTATGGCTACACCTTC
TRBV10-3	TRBD1	.	TRBJ1-5	CAISRDSNQPQHF	TGTGCCATCAGTAGGGACAGTAATCAGCCCCAGCATTTT
TRBV4-2	.	.	TRBJ2-7	CASSQAESLNEQYF	TGTGCCAGCAGCCAAGCAGAAAGTCTCAACGAGCAGTACTTC
TRBV11-2	.	.	TRBJ1-1	CASSLPSRLNTEAFF	TGTGCCAGCAGCCTTCCTAGTAGGCTGAACACTGAAGCTTTCTTT
TRBV6-2/TRBV6-3	TRBD1	few	TRBJ1-5	CASSYSPGGMGNQPQHF	TGTGCCAGCAGTTACTCTCCAGGGGGAATGGGCAATCAGCCCCAGCATTTT
TRBV20-1	.	.	TRBJ1-1	CSARDNTEAFF	TGCAGTGCTAGAGATAACACTGAAGCTTTCTTT
TRBV12-5	.	.	TRBJ1-1	CASGLGGLRGSGTEAFF	TGTGCTAGTGGTTTAGGCGGCCTCAGGGGATCAGGCACTGAAGCTTTCTTT
TRBV5-1	.	few	TRBJ2-7	CASSLRPSYEQYF	TGCGCCAGCAGCTTGCGGCCCTCCTACGAGCAGTACTTC
TRBV6-1	.	.	TRBJ1-1	CASGKDSLQAFF	TGTGCCAGCGGAAAGGACAGTCTACAGGCTTTCTTT
TRBV20-1	.	.	TRBJ1-6	CSAMLGGEGSPLHF	TGCAGTGCAATGTTGGGAGGGGAAGGATCACCCCTCCACTTT
TRBV20-1	TRBD2	few	TRBJ2-5	CSARGGETQYF	TGCAGTGCTAGGGGGGGGGAGACCCAGTACTTC
TRBV6-1	TRBD1	few	TRBJ1-2	CASSGGQGNYGYTF	TGTGCCAGCAGTGGGGGACAGGGAAACTATGGCTACACCTTC
TRBV20-1	TRBD1	.	TRBJ2-4	CSARPSDRLAKNIQYF	TGCAGTGCTAGACCTTCGGACAGGTTAGCCAAAAACATTCAGTACTTC
TRBV7-2	TRBD2	few	TRBJ2-1	CASSLVFSGGASSNEQFF	TGTGCCAGCAGCTTAGTGTTTAGCGGGGGGGCGTCGAGTAATGAGCAGTTCTTC
TRBV24-1	TRBD1	.	TRBJ1-4	CATSVVVGTGSYDCGEKLFF	TGTGCCACCAGTGTGGTAGTAGGGACAGGGTCGTATGATTGTGGTGAAAAACTGTTTTTT
TRBV7-8	.	.	TRBJ1-4	CASGDKPSEKLFF	TGTGCCAGCGGGGACAAGCCCTCCGAAAAACTGTTTTTT
TRBV20-1	.	few	TRBJ1-5	CSAILPGGLQPQHF	TGCAGTGCTATTCTCCCCGGGGGTCTTCAGCCCCAGCATTTT
TRBV12-3/TRBV12-4	.	.	TRBJ1-5	CASSHRQGNQPQHF	TGTGCCAGCAGCCATAGACAGGGCAATCAGCCCCAGCATTTT
TRBV19	.	.	TRBJ1-2	CASSIIQQANYTF	TGTGCCAGTAGTATTATACAACAGGCTAACTACACCTTC
TRBV10-2	.	few	TRBJ1-5	CASSLAYSNQPQHF	TGCGCCAGCAGTCTCGCCTATAGCAATCAGCCCCAGCATTTT